This entry lists 29 T cell receptor beta chains sequenced from one sample in a study of blood T cell repertoires in COVID-19. Using immunoSEQ multiplex PCR, the repertoire was profiled, and TCRdb retains in-frame clones only, with some absent. The sample contains approximately 470,000 clones, roughly nine tenths of which appear only once. The sample taken for sequencing was PBMCs or T cells enriched from blood (not recorded which). Receptors originate from a woman aged 18-29 years who had recovered from COVID-19.

The rearrangement uses TRBV30 and TRBJ2-1, with TRBD2 identical over 10 bases. With V trimmed by 0 bases and J by 7 bases, 3 bases remained unmatched. CDR3 length: 14 amino acids. CDR1 GTSNPN and CDR2 SVGIG come from the germline V gene (reference sequence). The CDR3, as DNA: TGTGCCTGGAGTGTAACTAGCGGGGTTAATGAGCAGTTCTTC. Its translation: CAWSVTSGVNEQFF.

Worth noting for this clone: Other nucleotide sequences from this sample produce the same CDR3. This chain connects TRBV3-1 (or the pseudogene TRBV3-2) to TRBJ2-2; D call uncertain. The CDR3 has 14 residues. Germline V gene sequence: CDR1 LGHDT, CDR2 YNNKEL (reference sequence). V shed 1 base and J shed 1 base, with 4 bases lying between them. The CDR3: CASSQGRNTGELFF. CDR3 nucleotide sequence: TGTGCCAGCAGCCAAGGCAGGAACACCGGGGAGCTGTTTTTT.

This clone has only one observation. The CDR3 loop is CASSQEGDGELFF. The CDR3 region has the DNA TGTGCCAGCAGTCAAGAGGGGGACGGGGAGCTGTTTTTT. The chain uses TRBV7-3 and TRBJ2-2; tentative D call: TRBD1 (6 bases). CDR1 and CDR2 from the germline V gene are SGHTA and FQGTGA. Trimming removed 6 bases from V and 7 bases from J, with 12 bases in between. This CDR3 has 13 residues.

The chain has TRBV11-2 and TRBJ2-5, with D perhaps TRBD1 (5 bases). The V end lost 5 bases, the J end lost 2 bases, and 9 bases lay between the germline ends. Per the germline V gene, CDR1 is SGHAT and CDR2 is FQNNGV. The length of the CDR3 is 13 residues. The CDR3 spells CASSQGSQETQYF. The CDR3, as DNA: TGTGCCAGCAGCCAGGGATCACAAGAGACCCAGTACTTC.

CDR3 residues: CAWSPGQGYQPQHF. CDR3 in DNA: TGTGCCTGGAGTCCGGGACAGGGATATCAGCCCCAGCATTTT. This chain uses TRBV30 with TRBJ1-5; 9 bases align to TRBD1. V lost 2 bases and J lost 5; bases outside the gene matches: 4. In germline, CDR1 is GTSNPN, CDR2 SVGIG (reference sequence). The CDR3 totals 14 residues.

As for this clone: This CDR3 is also generated by other DNA sequences in the sample. This chain joins TRBV29-1 and TRBJ1-1; D remains unclear. With 4 bases removed from V and 0 bases from J, the gap between germline ends came to 9 bases. The CDR3 consists of 13 residues. Germline CDR1 SQVTM, CDR2 ANQGSEA. As DNA, the CDR3 is TGCAGCGTTGGAGGAGTCATGAACACTGAAGCTTTCTTT. This translates into CSVGGVMNTEAFF.

This clone was seen a single time. The chain recombines TRBV9 with TRBJ1-6; D remains ambiguous. Trimming took 0 bases from V and 0 from J, leaving 7 bases between them. This CDR3 comprises 16 residues. Germline lookup yields CDR1 SGDLS and CDR2 YYNGEE. The CDR3 loop reads CASSVEPTSYNSPLHF. CDR3 in DNA: TGTGCCAGCAGCGTAGAACCTACCTCCTATAATTCACCCCTCCACTTT.

The CDR3 loop reads CASSFVLRAEAFF. The CDR3 DNA sequence: TGTGCCAGCAGTTTTGTGTTGAGGGCTGAAGCTTTCTTT. This chain uses TRBV12-3 or TRBV12-4 with TRBJ1-1; D not resolved. V lost 3 bases, J lost 6 bases, and 11 bases lay in between. CDR3 length: 13 residues.

The chain uses TRBV5-1 and TRBJ1-2; D gene uncertain. Trimming left V 3 bases short and J 2 bases short, with 11 bases between. The CDR3 has 14 residues. Germline CDR1 is SGHRS and CDR2 is YFSETQ. The CDR3, as DNA: TGCGCCAGCAGCTCCGGGGAAGCCAACTATGGCTACACCTTC. This translates into CASSSGEANYGYTF.

The chain couples TRBV9 to TRBJ2-2, with 8 bases aligning to TRBD2. CDR1 and CDR2 from the germline V gene are SGDLS and YYNGEE. V shed 1 base and J 2 bases; nucleotides not matched to a gene: 1. The CDR3 totals 15 residues. CDR3 bases: TGTGCCAGCAGCGTACTAGCGGGTAACACCGGGGAGCTGTTTTTT. Amino acid sequence: CASSVLAGNTGELFF.

V usage is TRBV11-2 and J usage is TRBJ1-3, with 7 bases aligning to TRBD1. The CDR3 is made up of 16 amino acids. Germline V gives CDR1 SGHAT, CDR2 FQNNGV. V gave up 4 bases and J gave up 0 bases; unmatched junction bases: 6. The CDR3 here is CASSSLGDSSGNTIYF. The CDR3 DNA reads as TGTGCCAGCAGCTCTCTCGGGGACAGCTCTGGAAACACCATATATTTT. The full variable domain, in which reference TRBV11-2 and TRBJ1-3 provide the parts outside the CDR3, is EAGVAQSPRYKIIEKRQSVAFWCNPISGHATLYWYQQILGQGPKLLIQFQNNGVVDDSQLPKDRFSAERLKGVDSTLKIQPAKLEDSAVYLCASSSLGDSSGNTIYFGEGSWLTVV.

The chain links TRBV6-1 to TRBJ1-5; TRBD1 aligns across 7 bases. The ends lost 5 bases at V and 0 bases at J; junction bases unmatched: 7. The CDR3 runs 16 residues. CDR1 and CDR2 from the germline V gene are MNHNS and SASEGT. CDR3 bases: TGTGCCAGCAGTAAAGTCGGGACAGATAGCAATCAGCCCCAGCATTTT. This gives the protein CASSKVGTDSNQPQHF.

This clone was counted once. This rearrangement joins TRBV5-1 to TRBJ2-1; 7 nucleotides match TRBD2. Germline lookup yields CDR1 SGHRS and CDR2 YFSETQ. V dropped 1 base and J dropped 7; count of bases not matched to a gene: 8. The CDR3 is made up of 15 amino acids. CDR3 sequence (DNA): TGCGCCAGCAGCTTGTATCGGGGGGATGCGAATGAGCAGTTCTTC. It yields the protein CASSLYRGDANEQFF.

This chain uses TRBV7-3 with TRBJ2-7, with 9 bases aligning to TRBD2. Trimming took 2 bases from V and 6 from J; bases not matched to a gene: 8. Germline V gives CDR1 SGHTA, CDR2 FQGTGA. The CDR3 consists of 15 residues. For the CDR3, the DNA is TGTGCCAGCAGCTTAGCGTCTAGCGGGGTAGGCGAGCAGTACTTC. Its translation is CASSLASSGVGEQYF.

The chain is built from TRBV30 and TRBJ1-2, with D perhaps TRBD1 (5 bases). The CDR3 length is 16 residues. V lost 0 bases, J lost 4 bases, and 18 bases lay in between. Looked up from germline, CDR1 is GTSNPN and CDR2 is SVGIG (reference sequence). The CDR3 DNA reads TGTGCCTGGAGTGTACCTGACAGCCCGGGCCTCTATGGCTACACCTTC. It specifies CAWSVPDSPGLYGYTF.

This chain links TRBV5-1 with TRBJ2-3, with 14 bases that match TRBD2. The J segment lost 11 bases and the V segment lost 4 bases, leaving 9 bases of the junction unmatched. CDR1 and CDR2 (germline): SGHRS, YFSETQ. The CDR3 sequence is 15 residues long. The DNA for the CDR3 is TGCGCCAGCAGCCCCGGACTAGCGGGGGGCATACAGCAGTATTTT. This sequence encodes CASSPGLAGGIQQYF.

This chain uses TRBV11-2 with TRBJ2-5; D may be TRBD1 (6 bases). Germline CDR1 and CDR2: SGHAT and FQNNGV. Deletions cut 6 bases from V and 7 bases from J, with 21 bases between. This CDR3 is 15 amino acids long. This CDR3 reads CASSRAFRGPGTQYF. CDR3 DNA sequence: TGTGCCAGCAGTCGCGCCTTCAGGGGACCGGGGACCCAGTACTTC.

This clone was seen just once. The J gene is TRBJ2-2, the V gene TRBV19; D is possibly TRBD2 (7 bases). This CDR3 region has 13 residues. The germline gives CDR1 LNHDA, CDR2 SQIVND (reference sequence). The ends were cut back, 11 bases at V and 1 base at J, with 11 bases in the middle. The CDR3 DNA sequence: TGTGCCGGGGGGGCGTTGAACACCGGGGAGCTGTTTTTT. Translated, it gives CAGGALNTGELFF.

This clone was counted a single time. V gene TRBV5-6 combines with J gene TRBJ2-7, with D possibly matching TRBD2 (6 bases). The CDR3 is made up of 14 amino acids. The V gene lost 6 bases and the J gene lost 0 bases, with 13 bases spanning the gap. Germline CDR1 and CDR2: SGHDT and YYEEEE. The CDR3 DNA reads as TGTGCCAGCAACCTGCGGGACGTCTCCTACGAGCAGTACTTC. It encodes CASNLRDVSYEQYF.

This chain joins TRBV5-5 and TRBJ1-2; D not certain. V was clipped by 5 bases and J by 3 bases, with 14 bases between them. Germline assignment: CDR1 SGHKS and CDR2 YYEKEE (reference sequence). The CDR3 length is 14 residues. The CDR3 sequence is CASSFEVYDYGYTF. In DNA form, the CDR3 reads TGTGCCAGCAGTTTCGAGGTGTATGACTATGGCTACACCTTC.

This chain links TRBV27 with TRBJ2-2; 8 bases are a match to TRBD2. V dropped 1 base and J dropped 8; count of bases not matched to a gene: 12. Germline-derived CDR1 and CDR2 are MNHEY and SMNVEV (reference sequence). The CDR3 is 17 residues long. The CDR3 DNA reads TGTGCCAGCAGTTTATTGTCGGGACTAGATAGAATTGGGGAGCTGTTTTTT. Translating gives CASSLLSGLDRIGELFF.

This clone was found a few times. J is TRBJ2-7 and V is TRBV12-5, with D possibly matching TRBD2 (6 bases). Germline lookup yields CDR1 LGHNT and CDR2 FRNRAP. V shed 4 bases and J shed 7 bases, with 11 bases lying between them. This CDR3 contains 12 residues. The CDR3 sequence: CASGSPAGEQYF. The CDR3 nucleotides read TGTGCTAGTGGTTCGCCCGCGGGGGAGCAGTACTTC. The whole variable domain, filled in from reference TRBV12-5 and TRBJ2-7, reads DARVTQTPRHKVTEMGQEVTMRCQPILGHNTVFWYRQTMMQGLELLAYFRNRAPLDDSGMPKDRFSAEMPDATLATLKIQPSEPRDSAVYFCASGSPAGEQYFGPGTRLTVT.

V gene TRBV30 combines with J gene TRBJ2-5; 12 nucleotides line up with TRBD2. The CDR3 sequence is 16 residues long. Germline values: CDR1 GTSNPN, CDR2 SVGIG (reference sequence). V was pared by 2 bases and J by 5 bases, with 9 bases of the junction left unmatched. The CDR3 protein is CAWSPLLAGGPETQYF. As DNA, the CDR3 is TGTGCCTGGAGTCCCCTCCTAGCGGGGGGGCCGGAGACCCAGTACTTC.

This clone was counted many times. The rearrangement uses TRBV2 and TRBJ1-6, with D possibly TRBD1 on 5 matching bases. CDR1 and CDR2 (germline): SNHLY, FYNNEI. Trimming removed 3 bases from V and 9 bases from J, with 15 bases in between. The CDR3 has 15 amino acids. The CDR3 sequence: CASSDDGQGSSPLHF. For the CDR3, the DNA is TGTGCCAGCAGTGATGACGGGCAGGGAAGTTCACCCCTCCACTTT.

The chain carries TRBV30 and TRBJ1-1; a possible D gene is TRBD1 (6 bases). The CDR3 is 17 amino acids. In germline, CDR1 is GTSNPN, CDR2 SVGIG (reference sequence). The V and J ends lost 0 bases and 1 base respectively, with 18 bases between them. CDR3 region: CAWSVPWGRGTNTEAFF. DNA for the CDR3: TGTGCCTGGAGTGTACCATGGGGCAGGGGTACGAACACTGAAGCTTTCTTT.

This clone was observed once. V is TRBV5-1 and J is TRBJ2-3; D not resolved. The CDR3 runs 16 residues. Trimming removed 2 bases at V and 4 bases at J, with 17 bases between. The germline CDR1 and CDR2 sequences are SGHRS and YFSETQ. CDR3 residues: CASSLTGSLESDTQYF. The CDR3, as DNA: TGCGCCAGCAGCTTAACTGGTAGCTTGGAGTCAGATACGCAGTATTTT.

CDR3 amino acids: CASSLVGAPAQHF. For the CDR3, the DNA is TGTGCCAGCAGCTTGGTAGGGGCCCCAGCCCAGCATTTT. The gene calls are TRBV5-6 and TRBJ1-5; D is possibly TRBD1 (5 bases). In germline, CDR1 is SGHDT, CDR2 YYEEEE. This CDR3 is built from 13 residues. V shed 0 bases and J shed 11 bases, with 12 bases lying between them.

This chain joins TRBV7-2 and TRBJ1-2, with 10 bases matching TRBD1. Unmatched junction bases numbered 2, after V lost 0 bases and J lost 7 bases. This CDR3 is 14 amino acids long. Germline V gene sequence: CDR1 SGHTA, CDR2 FQGNSA. The CDR3 nucleotides are TGTGCCAGCAGCTTAGCTTGGACAGGGGGTGGCTACACCTTC. Its protein product is CASSLAWTGGGYTF.

The gene calls are TRBV5-1 and TRBJ1-1, with D tentatively TRBD1 (6 bases). V was cut by 2 bases and J by 5 bases, with 10 bases left in between. CDR1 is SGHRS and CDR2 is YFSETQ in the germline V gene. The CDR3 runs to 13 residues. The CDR3 is CASSFTGTTEAFF. CDR3 bases: TGCGCCAGCAGCTTCACAGGGACGACTGAAGCTTTCTTT.